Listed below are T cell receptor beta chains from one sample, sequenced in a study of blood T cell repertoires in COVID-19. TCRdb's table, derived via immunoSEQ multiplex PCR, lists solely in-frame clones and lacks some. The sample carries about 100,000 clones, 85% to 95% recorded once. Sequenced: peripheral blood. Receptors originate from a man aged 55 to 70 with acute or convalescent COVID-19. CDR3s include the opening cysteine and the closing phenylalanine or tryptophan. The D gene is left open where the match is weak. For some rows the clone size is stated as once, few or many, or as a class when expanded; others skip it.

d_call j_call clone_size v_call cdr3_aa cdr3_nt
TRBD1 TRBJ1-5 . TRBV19 CASTPGQGSQPQHF TGTGCCAGTACCCCGGGACAGGGAAGTCAGCCCCAGCATTTT
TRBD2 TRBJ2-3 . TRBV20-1 CSASYGRRPGTSGSNTDTQYF TGCAGTGCTAGTTATGGACGACGCCCCGGGACTAGCGGGAGTAACACAGATACGCAGTATTTT
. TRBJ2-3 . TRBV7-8 CASSPSTDTQYF TGTGCCAGCAGCCCCTCCACAGATACGCAGTATTTT
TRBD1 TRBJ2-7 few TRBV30 CAWSSGTGDYEQYF TGTGCCTGGAGTTCCGGGACAGGGGACTACGAGCAGTACTTC
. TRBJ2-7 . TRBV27 CASSLATSYEQYF TGTGCCAGCAGTTTGGCGACTTCCTACGAGCAGTACTTC
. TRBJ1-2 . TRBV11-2 CASSSQTGQLGYGYTF TGTGCCAGCAGCTCCCAGACAGGACAACTTGGCTATGGCTACACCTTC
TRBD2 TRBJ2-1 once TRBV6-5 CASSYALAGGVDEQFF TGTGCCAGCAGTTACGCCCTAGCGGGAGGTGTCGATGAGCAGTTCTTC
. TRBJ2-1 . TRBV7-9 CASSLSLAQFF TGTGCCAGCAGCTTAAGTCTAGCCCAGTTCTTC
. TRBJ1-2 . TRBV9 CASSEELGGGKRGYTF TGTGCCAGCAGCGAAGAGCTCGGGGGAGGAAAACGTGGCTACACCTTC
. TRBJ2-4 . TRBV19 CASSTRSDTRMDIQYF TGTGCCAGTAGTACCCGATCGGACACCCGAATGGACATTCAGTACTTC
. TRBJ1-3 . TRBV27 CASSPAGSGNTIYF TGTGCCAGCAGTCCCGCAGGGTCTGGAAACACCATATATTTT
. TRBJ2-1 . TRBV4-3 CASSHYDGSHNEQFF TGCGCCAGCAGCCATTATGACGGGAGCCACAATGAGCAGTTCTTC
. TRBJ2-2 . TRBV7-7 CASSLGEEGGELFF TGTGCTAGCAGCTTAGGAGAAGAGGGCGGGGAGCTGTTTTTT
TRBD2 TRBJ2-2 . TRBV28 CASSSLRLARYTGELFF TGTGCCAGCAGTTCCCTTCGACTAGCGAGGTACACCGGGGAGCTGTTTTTT
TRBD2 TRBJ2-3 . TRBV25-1 CASSDPLADGTDTQYF TGTGCCAGCAGTGATCCCCTAGCGGACGGCACAGATACGCAGTATTTT
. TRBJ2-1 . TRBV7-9 CASSLQGSSYNEQFF TGTGCCAGCAGCTTACAGGGAAGCTCCTACAATGAGCAGTTCTTC
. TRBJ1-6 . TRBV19 CASSNRADRSNSPLHF TGTGCCAGTAGTAACCGAGCCGACAGGTCTAATTCACCCCTCCACTTT
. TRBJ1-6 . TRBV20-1 CSASSVGRTRSPLHF TGCAGTGCTAGTAGTGTGGGGCGAACTCGATCACCCCTCCACTTT
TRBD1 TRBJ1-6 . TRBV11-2 CASDRDRGLIGVSPLHF TGTGCCAGTGACCGGGACAGGGGGCTGATAGGGGTCTCACCCCTCCACTTT
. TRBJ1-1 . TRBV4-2 CASSQDQAGMNTEAFF TGTGCCAGCAGCCAAGATCAGGCAGGCATGAACACTGAAGCTTTCTTT
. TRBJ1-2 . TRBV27 CASRVGEAYGYTF TGTGCCAGCAGGGTAGGGGAGGCCTATGGCTACACCTTC
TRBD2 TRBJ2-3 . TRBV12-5 CASGRLGGGFADTQYF TGTGCTAGTGGTCGGTTGGGGGGAGGGTTCGCAGATACGCAGTATTTT
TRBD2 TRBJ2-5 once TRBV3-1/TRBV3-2 CASSHLLAAKETQYF TGTGCCAGCAGCCACCTACTAGCGGCCAAAGAGACCCAGTACTTC
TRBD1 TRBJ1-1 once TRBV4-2 CASSPRQGTANTEAFF TGTGCCAGCAGCCCACGACAGGGGACGGCGAACACTGAAGCTTTCTTT
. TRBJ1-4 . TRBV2 CASSEAGQEKLFF TGTGCCAGCAGTGAAGCCGGACAGGAAAAACTGTTTTTT
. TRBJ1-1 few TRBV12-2 CASRTTNTEAFF TGTGCAAGTCGGACGACTAACACTGAAGCTTTCTTT
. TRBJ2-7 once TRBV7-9 CASSSRGTEYF TGTGCCAGCAGCTCCCGGGGGACAGAGTACTTC
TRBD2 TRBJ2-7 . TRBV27 CASSIGLEAYEQYF TGTGCCAGCAGTATTGGACTAGAAGCCTACGAGCAGTACTTC
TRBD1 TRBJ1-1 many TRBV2 CASRIGGQGAGNTEAFF TGTGCCAGCCGGATAGGAGGACAGGGGGCAGGGAACACTGAAGCTTTCTTT
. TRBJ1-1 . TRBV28 CASSLRQKGNTEAFF TGTGCCAGCAGTTTACGACAGAAGGGAAACACTGAAGCTTTCTTT
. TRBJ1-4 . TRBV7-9 CASSPWGDEKLFF TGTGCCAGCAGCCCCTGGGGGGATGAAAAACTGTTTTTT
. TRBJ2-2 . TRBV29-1 CSVPSSAANTGELFF TGCAGCGTTCCATCCTCGGCGGCGAACACCGGGGAGCTGTTTTTT
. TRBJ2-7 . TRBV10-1 CASSEGGVENEQYF TGCGCCAGCAGTGAAGGGGGGGTAGAGAACGAGCAGTACTTC
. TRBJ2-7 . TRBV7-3 CASSLWRESSYEQYF TGTGCCAGCAGCTTATGGAGGGAGTCCTCCTACGAGCAGTACTTC
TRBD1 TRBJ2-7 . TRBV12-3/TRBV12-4 CASSLGRGEQYF TGTGCCAGCAGTTTAGGCAGGGGGGAGCAGTACTTC
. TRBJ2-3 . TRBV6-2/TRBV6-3 CASSYDRIGSTDTQYF TGTGCCAGCAGTTATGACAGGATTGGGAGCACAGATACGCAGTATTTT
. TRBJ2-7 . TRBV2 CASQRYQGLYEQYF TGTGCCAGCCAGAGGTACCAGGGTCTATACGAGCAGTACTTC
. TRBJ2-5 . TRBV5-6 CASGGALEETQYF TGTGCCAGCGGAGGGGCCCTTGAGGAGACCCAGTACTTC
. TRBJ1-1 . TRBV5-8 CASMPRGFTEAFF TGTGCCAGCATGCCCAGGGGTTTCACTGAAGCTTTCTTT
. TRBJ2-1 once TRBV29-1 CSAWGRGSSYNEQFF TGCAGCGCATGGGGCAGGGGAAGCTCCTACAATGAGCAGTTCTTC
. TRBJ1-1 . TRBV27 CASRGGFEAFF TGTGCCAGCAGGGGGGGGTTTGAAGCTTTCTTT
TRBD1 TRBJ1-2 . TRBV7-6 CASSLGGTGIGYTF TGTGCCAGCAGCTTAGGGGGGACAGGGATTGGCTACACCTTC
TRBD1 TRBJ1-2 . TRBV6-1 CASSEGDSYGYTF TGTGCCAGCAGTGAAGGGGACAGCTATGGCTACACCTTC
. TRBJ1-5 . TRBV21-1 CASSPPDGGGCGKPQHF TGTGCCAGCAGCCCTCCCGACGGGGGAGGGTGTGGGAAGCCCCAGCATTTT
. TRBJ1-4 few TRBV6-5 CASSPEDRHEKLFF TGTGCCAGCAGCCCCGAGGACAGACATGAAAAACTGTTTTTT
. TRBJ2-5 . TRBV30 CAWNFRQQETQYF TGTGCCTGGAATTTCAGGCAACAAGAGACCCAGTACTTC
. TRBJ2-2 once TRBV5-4 CASSPGSSSGNTGELFF TGTGCCAGCAGCCCGGGAAGTAGTAGCGGGAACACCGGGGAGCTGTTTTTT
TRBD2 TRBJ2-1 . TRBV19 CASSHTGTSNEQFF TGTGCCAGTAGTCACACCGGGACTAGCAATGAGCAGTTCTTC
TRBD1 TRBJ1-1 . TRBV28 CASSRHRGMNTEAFF TGTGCCAGCAGCCGTCACAGGGGGATGAACACTGAAGCTTTCTTT
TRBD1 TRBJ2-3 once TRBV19 CASSIGPGQNTDTQYF TGTGCCAGTAGTATAGGGCCGGGACAGAACACAGATACGCAGTATTTT
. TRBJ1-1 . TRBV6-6 CASSYEEGVAEAFF TGTGCCAGCAGTTACGAAGAAGGGGTGGCTGAAGCTTTCTTT
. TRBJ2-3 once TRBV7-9 CASSPIGGDTQYF TGTGCCAGCAGCCCCATAGGGGGAGATACGCAGTATTTT
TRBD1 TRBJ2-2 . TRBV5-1 CASSSSGTALFNTGELFF TGCGCCAGCAGCTCTTCCGGGACAGCCCTGTTTAACACCGGGGAGCTGTTTTTT
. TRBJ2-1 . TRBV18 CASSPVTTDNEQFF TGTGCCAGCTCACCAGTGACTACGGACAATGAGCAGTTCTTC
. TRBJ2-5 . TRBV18 CASSHGGYAGEETQYF TGTGCCAGCTCACACGGGGGCTACGCGGGAGAAGAGACCCAGTACTTC
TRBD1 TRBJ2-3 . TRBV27 CASRITGGTDTQYF TGTGCCAGCAGAATCACAGGGGGCACAGATACGCAGTATTTT
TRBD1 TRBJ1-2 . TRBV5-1 CASSITGAPDGYTF TGCGCCAGCAGCATCACAGGGGCGCCGGATGGCTACACCTTC
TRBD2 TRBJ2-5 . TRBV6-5 CASRPLLAGGETQYF TGTGCCAGCAGGCCCCTACTAGCGGGAGGGGAGACCCAGTACTTC
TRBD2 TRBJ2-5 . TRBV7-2 CASSSGTSEETQYF TGTGCCAGCAGCTCGGGGACTAGCGAAGAGACCCAGTACTTC